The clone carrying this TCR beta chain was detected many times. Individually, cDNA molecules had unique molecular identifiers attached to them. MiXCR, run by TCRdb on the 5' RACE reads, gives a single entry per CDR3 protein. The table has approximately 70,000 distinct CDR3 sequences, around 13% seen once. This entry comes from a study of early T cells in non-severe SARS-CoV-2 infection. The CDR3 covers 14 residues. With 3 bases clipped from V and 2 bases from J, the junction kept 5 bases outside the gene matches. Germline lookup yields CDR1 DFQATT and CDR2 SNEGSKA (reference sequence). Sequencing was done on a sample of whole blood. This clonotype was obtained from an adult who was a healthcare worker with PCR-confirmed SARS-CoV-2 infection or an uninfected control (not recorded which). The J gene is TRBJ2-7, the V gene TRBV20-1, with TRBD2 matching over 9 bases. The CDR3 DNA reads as TGCAGTGCTAGGAGGGCTAGCGGGACCTACGAGCAGTACTTC. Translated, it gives CSARRASGTYEQYF.